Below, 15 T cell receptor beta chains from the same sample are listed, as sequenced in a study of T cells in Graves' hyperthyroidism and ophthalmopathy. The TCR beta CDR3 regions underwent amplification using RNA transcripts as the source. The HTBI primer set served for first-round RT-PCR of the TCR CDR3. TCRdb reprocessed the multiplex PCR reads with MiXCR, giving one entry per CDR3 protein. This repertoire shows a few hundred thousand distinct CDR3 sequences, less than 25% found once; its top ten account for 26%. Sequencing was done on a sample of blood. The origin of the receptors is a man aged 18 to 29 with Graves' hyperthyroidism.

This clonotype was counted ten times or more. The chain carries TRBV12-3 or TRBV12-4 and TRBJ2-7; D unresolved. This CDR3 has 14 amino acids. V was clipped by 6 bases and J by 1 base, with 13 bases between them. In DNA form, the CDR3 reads TGTGCCAGCAGGCATGAGGCTAAGTCCTACGAGCAGTACTTC. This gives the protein CASRHEAKSYEQYF.

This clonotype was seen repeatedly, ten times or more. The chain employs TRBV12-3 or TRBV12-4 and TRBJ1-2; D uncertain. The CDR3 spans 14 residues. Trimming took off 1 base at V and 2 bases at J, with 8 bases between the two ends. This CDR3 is CASSLVGPNYGYTF. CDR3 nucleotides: TGTGCCAGCAGTTTAGTTGGGCCAAACTATGGCTACACCTTC.

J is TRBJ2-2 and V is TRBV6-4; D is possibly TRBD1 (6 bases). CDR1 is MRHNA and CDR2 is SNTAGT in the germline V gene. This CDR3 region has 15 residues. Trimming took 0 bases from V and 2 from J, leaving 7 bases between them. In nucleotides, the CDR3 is TGTGCCAGCAGTGACTCCGGGACAAACACCGGGGAGCTGTTTTTT. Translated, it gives CASSDSGTNTGELFF.

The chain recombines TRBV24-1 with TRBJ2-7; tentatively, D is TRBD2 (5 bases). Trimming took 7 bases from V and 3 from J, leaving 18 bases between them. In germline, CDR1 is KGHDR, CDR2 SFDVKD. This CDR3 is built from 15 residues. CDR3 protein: CATSPRGSRSYEQYF. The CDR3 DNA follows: TGTGCCACCAGCCCCCGCGGGTCCCGCAGCTACGAGCAGTACTTC.

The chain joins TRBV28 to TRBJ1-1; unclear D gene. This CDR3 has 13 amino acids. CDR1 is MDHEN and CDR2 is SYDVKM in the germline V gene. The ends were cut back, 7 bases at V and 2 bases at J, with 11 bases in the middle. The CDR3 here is CASKGHINTEAFF. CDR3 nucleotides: TGTGCCAGCAAGGGCCATATAAACACTGAAGCTTTCTTT.

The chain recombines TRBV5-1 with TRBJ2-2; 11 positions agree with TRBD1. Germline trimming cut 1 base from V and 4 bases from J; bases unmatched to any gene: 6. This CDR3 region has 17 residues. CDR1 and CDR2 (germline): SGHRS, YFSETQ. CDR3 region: CASSLMAGTGGTGELFF. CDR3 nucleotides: TGCGCCAGCAGCTTGATGGCCGGGACAGGGGGCACCGGGGAGCTGTTTTTT.

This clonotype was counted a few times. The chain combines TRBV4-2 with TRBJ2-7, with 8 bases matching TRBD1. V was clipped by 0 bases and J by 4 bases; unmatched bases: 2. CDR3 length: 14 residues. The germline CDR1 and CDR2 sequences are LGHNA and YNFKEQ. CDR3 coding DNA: TGTGCCAGCAGCCAAGAGGACAGGGTATACGAGCAGTACTTC. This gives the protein CASSQEDRVYEQYF.

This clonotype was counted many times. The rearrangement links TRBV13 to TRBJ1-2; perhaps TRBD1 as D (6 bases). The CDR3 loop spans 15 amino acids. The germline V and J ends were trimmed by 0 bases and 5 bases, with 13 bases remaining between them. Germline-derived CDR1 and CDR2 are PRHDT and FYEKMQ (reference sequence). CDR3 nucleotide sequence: TGTGCCAGCAGCTTAGGCCGGGGGGCAGGGTATGGCTACACCTTC. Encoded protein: CASSLGRGAGYGYTF.

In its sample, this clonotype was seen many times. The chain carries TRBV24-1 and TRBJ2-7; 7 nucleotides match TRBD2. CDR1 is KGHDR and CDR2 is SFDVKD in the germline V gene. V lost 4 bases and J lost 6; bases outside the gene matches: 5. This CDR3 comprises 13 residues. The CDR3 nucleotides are TGTGCCACCAGTGACCGACTAGCTCCCGAGCAGTACTTC. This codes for CATSDRLAPEQYF.

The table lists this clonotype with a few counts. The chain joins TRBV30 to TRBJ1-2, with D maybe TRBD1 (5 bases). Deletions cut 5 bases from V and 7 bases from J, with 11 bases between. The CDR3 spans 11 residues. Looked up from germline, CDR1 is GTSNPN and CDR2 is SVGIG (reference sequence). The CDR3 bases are TGTGCCTGGGCCAATGGGGGTGGCTACACCTTC. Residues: CAWANGGGYTF.

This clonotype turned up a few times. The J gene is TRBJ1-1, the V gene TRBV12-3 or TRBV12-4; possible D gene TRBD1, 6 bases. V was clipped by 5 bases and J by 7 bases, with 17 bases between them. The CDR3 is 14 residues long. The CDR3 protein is CASSRRPGHLEAFF. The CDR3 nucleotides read TGTGCCAGCAGTCGCCGACCGGGACACCTTGAAGCTTTCTTT.

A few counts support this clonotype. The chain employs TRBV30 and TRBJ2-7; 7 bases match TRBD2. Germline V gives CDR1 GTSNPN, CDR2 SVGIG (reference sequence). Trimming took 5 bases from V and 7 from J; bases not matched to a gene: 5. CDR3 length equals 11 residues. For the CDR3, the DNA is TGTGCCTGGGGGAGGGATCGTGAGCAGTACTTC. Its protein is CAWGRDREQYF.

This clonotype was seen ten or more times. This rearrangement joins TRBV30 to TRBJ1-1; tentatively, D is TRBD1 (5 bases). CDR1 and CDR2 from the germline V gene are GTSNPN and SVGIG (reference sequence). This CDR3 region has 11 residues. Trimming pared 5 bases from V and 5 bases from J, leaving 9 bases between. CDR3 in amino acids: CAWAGGTEAFF. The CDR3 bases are TGTGCCTGGGCGGGGGGTACTGAAGCTTTCTTT.

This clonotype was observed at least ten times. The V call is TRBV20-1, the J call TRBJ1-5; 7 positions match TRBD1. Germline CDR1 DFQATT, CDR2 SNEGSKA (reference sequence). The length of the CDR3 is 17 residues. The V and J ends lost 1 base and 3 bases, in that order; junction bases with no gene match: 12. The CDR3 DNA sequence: TGCAGTGCTAGAGGGGGTGGACAGGATCTTCACAATCAGCCCCAGCATTTT. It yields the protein CSARGGGQDLHNQPQHF.

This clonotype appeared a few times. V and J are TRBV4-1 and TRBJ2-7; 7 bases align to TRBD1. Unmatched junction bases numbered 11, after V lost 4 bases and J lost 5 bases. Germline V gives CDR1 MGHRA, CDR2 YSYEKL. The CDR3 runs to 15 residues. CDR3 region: CASSPIRQGNDEQYF. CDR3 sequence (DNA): TGCGCCAGCAGCCCCATTCGACAGGGAAACGACGAGCAGTACTTC.